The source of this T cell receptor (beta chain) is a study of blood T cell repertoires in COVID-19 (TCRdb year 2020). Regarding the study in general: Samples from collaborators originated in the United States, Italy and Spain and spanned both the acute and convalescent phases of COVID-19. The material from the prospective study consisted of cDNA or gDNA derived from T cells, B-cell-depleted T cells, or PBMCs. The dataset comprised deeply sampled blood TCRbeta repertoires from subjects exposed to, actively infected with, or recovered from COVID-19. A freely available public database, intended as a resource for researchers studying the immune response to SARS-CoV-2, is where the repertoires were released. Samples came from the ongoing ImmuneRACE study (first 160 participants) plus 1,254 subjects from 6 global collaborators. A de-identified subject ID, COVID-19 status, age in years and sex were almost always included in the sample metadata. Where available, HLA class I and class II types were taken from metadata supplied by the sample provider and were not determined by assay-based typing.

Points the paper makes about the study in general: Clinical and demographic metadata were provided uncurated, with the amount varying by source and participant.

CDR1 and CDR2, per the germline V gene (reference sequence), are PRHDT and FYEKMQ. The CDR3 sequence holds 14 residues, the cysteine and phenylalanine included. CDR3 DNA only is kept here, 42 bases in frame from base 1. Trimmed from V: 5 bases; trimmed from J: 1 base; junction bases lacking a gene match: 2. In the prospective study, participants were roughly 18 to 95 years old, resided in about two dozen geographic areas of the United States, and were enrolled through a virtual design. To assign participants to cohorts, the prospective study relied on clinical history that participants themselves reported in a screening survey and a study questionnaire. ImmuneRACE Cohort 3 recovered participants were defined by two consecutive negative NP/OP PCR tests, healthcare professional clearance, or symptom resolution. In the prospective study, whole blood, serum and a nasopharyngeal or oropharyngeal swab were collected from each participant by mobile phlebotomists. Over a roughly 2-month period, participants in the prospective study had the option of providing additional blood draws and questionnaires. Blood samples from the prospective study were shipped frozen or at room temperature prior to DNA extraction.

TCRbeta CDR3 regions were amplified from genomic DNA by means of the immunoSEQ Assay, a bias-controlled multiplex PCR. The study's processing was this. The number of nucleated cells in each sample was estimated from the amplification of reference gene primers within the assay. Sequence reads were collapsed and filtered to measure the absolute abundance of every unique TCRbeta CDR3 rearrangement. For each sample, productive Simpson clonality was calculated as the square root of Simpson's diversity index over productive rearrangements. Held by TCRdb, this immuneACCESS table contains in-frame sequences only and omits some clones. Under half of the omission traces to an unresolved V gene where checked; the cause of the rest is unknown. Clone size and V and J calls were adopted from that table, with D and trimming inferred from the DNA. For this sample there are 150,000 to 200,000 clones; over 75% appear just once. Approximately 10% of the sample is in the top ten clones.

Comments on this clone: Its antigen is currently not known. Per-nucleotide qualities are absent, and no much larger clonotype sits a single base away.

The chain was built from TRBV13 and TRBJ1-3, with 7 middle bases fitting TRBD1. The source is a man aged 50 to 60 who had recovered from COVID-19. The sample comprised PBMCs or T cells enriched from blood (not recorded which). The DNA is TGTGCCAGCAGCACACAGGGGTCTGGAAACACCATATATTTT. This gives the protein CASSTQGSGNTIYF.